This passage covers 27 T cell receptor beta chains from one sample sequenced in a study of T cells in Graves' hyperthyroidism and ophthalmopathy. TCR beta CDR3 regions were amplified from RNA. HTBI primers drove first-round RT-PCR of the TCR CDR3. A single record per CDR3 protein comes from TCRdb applying MiXCR to the multiplex PCR reads. The table records a few hundred thousand distinct CDR3 sequences, roughly 15% of them present only once. Sequences were obtained from blood. These receptors were taken from a woman in her twenties or thirties with Graves' ophthalmopathy.

This clonotype occurred many times. The V call is TRBV7-2, the J call TRBJ1-1; D is unresolved. Germline V gene data show CDR1 as SGHTA and CDR2 as FQGNSA. The CDR3 is 19 amino acids. The V end was cut by 2 bases, the J end by 6 bases, with 28 bases between. In DNA, the CDR3 is TGTGCCAGCAGCTTACTTAGGGAACAGCCTAAGCCCAACAACGCTGAAGCTTTCTTT. Its protein is CASSLLREQPKPNNAEAFF.

J is TRBJ2-7 and V is TRBV19; TRBD1 aligns across 7 bases. The CDR3 extends over 13 amino acids. Germline CDR1 reads LNHDA; CDR2 reads SQIVND (reference sequence). With 5 bases clipped from V and 2 bases from J, the junction kept 3 bases outside the gene matches. CDR3 sequence reads: CASSVDRAYEQYF. CDR3 nucleotide sequence: TGTGCCAGTAGTGTCGACAGGGCCTACGAGCAGTACTTC.

This clonotype was picked up many times. The CDR3 protein is CASRTSSGGPSYEQYF. The CDR3, as DNA: TGTGCCAGCAGAACCTCTAGCGGGGGGCCCTCCTACGAGCAGTACTTC. This chain links TRBV2 with TRBJ2-7; 11 positions match TRBD2. The CDR3 spans 16 residues. CDR1 and CDR2 from the germline V gene are SNHLY and FYNNEI. The junction had 7 bases not matched to a gene; V was cut back by 6 bases and J by 0 bases.

This clonotype was seen many times. V is TRBV27 and J is TRBJ2-1; TRBD2 is a possible D gene (6 bases). This CDR3 has 16 residues. CDR1 is MNHEY, CDR2 SMNVEV, per germline (reference sequence). V lost 10 bases to trimming and J lost 0 bases, with 19 bases between them. DNA of the CDR3: TGTGCCACCTTTAACGGGGGTCTGCCCTCCTACAATGAGCAGTTCTTC. Its protein product is CATFNGGLPSYNEQFF.

Many counts were recorded for this clonotype. The chain couples TRBV28 to TRBJ1-3; D perhaps matches TRBD1 (6 bases). V was pared by 3 bases and J by 3 bases, with 9 bases between. Per the germline V gene, CDR1 is MDHEN and CDR2 is SYDVKM. The CDR3 extends over 14 amino acids. CDR3 nucleotide sequence: TGTGCCAGCAGTTTCGGGGGGCTTGGAAACACCATATATTTT. Amino acids: CASSFGGLGNTIYF.

This clonotype was detected a few times. This could be a read error, since a much larger clone is one nucleotide away. The chain combines TRBV11-2 with TRBJ1-2; the D gene is possibly TRBD1 (5 bases). V was clipped by 0 bases and J by 2 bases, with 7 bases between them. The CDR3 loop spans 14 amino acids. Germline V CDR1 and CDR2: SGHAT, FQNNGV. CDR3 sequence: CASSLEGTNYGYTF. CDR3 sequence (DNA): TGTGCCAGCAGCTTAGAGGGGACGAACTATGGCTACACCTTC. Supplemented by reference TRBV11-2 and TRBJ1-2, the full variable domain reads EAGVAQSPRYKIIEKRQSVAFWCNPISGHATLYWYQQILGQGPKLLIQFQNNGVVDDSQLPKDRFSAERLKGVDSTLKIQPAKLEDSAVYLCASSLEGTNYGYTFGSGTRLTVV.

This clonotype has at least ten counts. V usage is TRBV20-1 and J usage is TRBJ1-3, with D hard to call. The CDR3 loop spans 15 amino acids. V lost 1 base to trimming and J lost 0 bases, with 10 bases between them. Germline CDR1 reads DFQATT; CDR2 reads SNEGSKA (reference sequence). This chain's CDR3 is CSARAPASSGNTIYF. CDR3 in DNA: TGCAGTGCTAGAGCCCCCGCGAGCTCTGGAAACACCATATATTTT.

This clonotype has at least ten counts. The chain employs TRBV20-1 and TRBJ1-5; 7 bases align to TRBD1. Unmatched junction bases numbered 11, after V lost 4 bases and J lost 5 bases. Germline-derived CDR1 and CDR2 are DFQATT and SNEGSKA (reference sequence). The CDR3 is 15 residues long. The CDR3 DNA is TGCAGTGCTATAGGGACAGTCAGAATTGATCAGCCCCAGCATTTT. This gives the protein CSAIGTVRIDQPQHF.

This clonotype was seen repeatedly, ten times or more. The chain joins TRBV28 to TRBJ2-7; D is uncertain. The CDR3 contains 13 residues. Per the germline V gene, CDR1 is MDHEN and CDR2 is SYDVKM. Trimming left V 2 bases short and J 2 bases short, with 7 bases between. CDR3 bases: TGTGCCAGCAGTTTAATGAAAGCCTACGAGCAGTACTTC. Its translation is CASSLMKAYEQYF.

Ten or more counts support this clonotype. The CDR3 bases are TGTGCCAGCAGCTTAAGTAGCGGGGGGGCCTATGAGCAGTTCTTC. This gives the protein CASSLSSGGAYEQFF. This chain joins TRBV7-2 and TRBJ2-1; TRBD2 matches 11 bases. Looked up from germline, CDR1 is SGHTA and CDR2 is FQGNSA. The CDR3 consists of 15 residues. The junction had 5 bases not matched to a gene; V was cut back by 2 bases and J by 8 bases.

This clonotype was seen repeatedly, ten times or more. V gene TRBV2 combines with J gene TRBJ1-4; no clear D. The germline V and J ends were trimmed by 6 bases and 3 bases, with 11 bases remaining between them. The CDR3 covers 14 residues. Germline values: CDR1 SNHLY, CDR2 FYNNEI. CDR3 DNA: TGTGCCAGCAGAGGCTTCAGTTCTAATGAAAAACTGTTTTTT. Translated: CASRGFSSNEKLFF.

This clonotype was seen only a few times. The chain couples TRBV12-3 or TRBV12-4 to TRBJ1-2; 7 bases are a match to TRBD1. Trimming cost V 5 bases and J 6 bases; bases outside gene matches: 12. This CDR3 region has 15 residues. Written as DNA, the CDR3 is TGTGCCAGCAGTAGCAGGGGGGGCAGGAGGGATGGCTACACCTTC. Amino acids: CASSSRGGRRDGYTF.

This clonotype was seen ten or more times. The V call is TRBV28, the J call TRBJ1-2; tentatively, D is TRBD1 (5 bases). Between the trimmed V and J ends, which lost 6 bases and 0 bases, there was a span of 5 bases. In germline, CDR1 is MDHEN, CDR2 SYDVKM. This CDR3 has 12 amino acids. The CDR3 is CASRTANYGYTF. CDR3 coding DNA: TGTGCCAGCAGGACAGCTAACTATGGCTACACCTTC.

This clonotype was picked up a small number of times. The rearrangement joins TRBV20-1 to TRBJ1-6, with 8 bases aligning to TRBD1. V was pared by 5 bases and J by 6 bases, with 9 bases of the junction left unmatched. This CDR3 has 15 residues. The germline V gene has CDR1 DFQATT and CDR2 SNEGSKA (reference sequence). CDR3 residues: CSAQDRGRLNSPLHF. The CDR3 bases are TGCAGTGCTCAAGACAGGGGAAGGCTTAATTCACCCCTCCACTTT.

This clonotype was seen a handful of times. One end of the junction varies from germline; a read error may be responsible. The rearrangement uses TRBV5-1 and TRBJ2-5, with TRBD2 identical over 12 bases. This CDR3 spans 15 amino acids. Germline V gives CDR1 SGHRS, CDR2 YFSETQ. The CDR3 coding sequence is TGCGCCAGTTGCGCTAGCGGGGGGGGAAGAGAGTCCCAGTACTTC. Protein product: CASCASGGGRESQYF.

In this sample, this clonotype turned up a few times. The gene calls are TRBV27 and TRBJ1-3, with D tentatively TRBD1 (6 bases). From germline, CDR1 is MNHEY and CDR2 SMNVEV (reference sequence). Trimming stripped 5 bases from V and 2 bases from J, with 10 bases between. The CDR3 covers 14 residues. The CDR3 is CASSTTGPGNTIYF. The CDR3 DNA is TGTGCCAGCAGTACGACAGGTCCTGGAAACACCATATATTTT.

In its sample, this clonotype was seen many times. The chain combines TRBV6-1 with TRBJ2-7; a possible D gene is TRBD2 (6 bases). Deletions cut 6 bases from V and 0 bases from J, with 15 bases between. Germline V lookup: CDR1 MNHNS, CDR2 SASEGT. This CDR3 has 15 amino acids. The CDR3 nucleotides are TGTGCCAGCAGCAATTCCGGGGGTAGCTCCTACGAGCAGTACTTC. It specifies CASSNSGGSSYEQYF.

With respect to this clonotype: A junction end diverges from the germline sequence, so it may reflect a read error. The chain couples TRBV11-2 to TRBJ2-7; no definite D call. From germline, CDR1 is SGHAT and CDR2 FQNNGV. This CDR3 is built from 13 residues. The CDR3: CASSLGLAYEQCF. In DNA form, the CDR3 reads TGTGCCAGCAGCTTAGGTTTAGCCTACGAGCAGTGCTTC.

In regard to this clonotype: This clone may be a read error of a much larger clone one base away. The DNA for the CDR3 is TGTGCCAGCAGCTTTTGGGAGGGCCCCGAGCAGTTCTTC. Amino acids: CASSFWEGPEQFF. The chain recombines TRBV5-5 with TRBJ2-1, with 7 bases matching TRBD2. The length of the CDR3 is 13 residues. J lost 10 bases, V lost 2 bases, and 6 bases had no gene match. Germline V gene sequence: CDR1 SGHKS, CDR2 YYEKEE (reference sequence).

This clonotype was counted ten times or more. The rearrangement uses TRBV2 and TRBJ2-1; 7 positions agree with TRBD2. This CDR3 is 16 amino acids long. Germline CDR1 reads SNHLY; CDR2 reads FYNNEI. V shed 6 bases and J 1 base; nucleotides not matched to a gene: 9. The CDR3 nucleotides read TGTGCCAGCAGGACCCCCCCGGGGGGTTCCTACAATGAGCAGTTCTTC. Translated: CASRTPPGGSYNEQFF. Full variable domain (rest looked up from reference TRBV2 and TRBJ2-1): EPEVTQTPSHQVTQMGQEVILRCVPISNHLYFYWYRQILGQKVEFLVSFYNNEISEKSEIFDDQFSVERPDGSNFTLKIRSTKLEDSAMYFCASRTPPGGSYNEQFFGPGTRLTVL.

This clonotype was seen more than once but under ten times. V gene TRBV6-1 combines with J gene TRBJ1-1; D not resolved. V was pared by 5 bases and J by 1 base, with 17 bases between. Germline V lookup: CDR1 MNHNS, CDR2 SASEGT. The CDR3 extends over 16 amino acids. CDR3: CASSPDGPGRNTEAFF. The CDR3 DNA sequence: TGTGCCAGCAGTCCCGACGGACCTGGGAGGAACACTGAAGCTTTCTTT.

This clonotype was recorded many times. The chain has TRBV20-1 and TRBJ2-2; 10 bases line up with TRBD1. This CDR3 region has 14 residues. In germline, CDR1 is DFQATT, CDR2 SNEGSKA (reference sequence). V lost 3 bases, J lost 4 bases, and 2 bases stayed unmatched. CDR3: CSARGQGSTGELFF. The CDR3 DNA sequence: TGCAGTGCTAGGGGACAGGGGAGCACCGGGGAGCTGTTTTTT.

This clonotype was counted ten times or more. The chain uses TRBV6-1 and TRBJ2-1; the D gene is possibly TRBD1 (5 bases). This CDR3 is 14 amino acids long. In germline, CDR1 is MNHNS, CDR2 SASEGT. Trimming removed 8 bases from V and 7 bases from J, with 18 bases in between. The CDR3 bases are TGTGCCAGCGGGGTTTCGTGGGGCCCTAATGAGCAGTTCTTC. It codes for CASGVSWGPNEQFF.

This clonotype was detected many times. The chain has TRBV4-2 and TRBJ2-3; tentatively, D is TRBD1 or TRBD2 (5 bases each). The V end lost 4 bases, the J end lost 4 bases, and 15 bases lay between the germline ends. CDR1 LGHNA and CDR2 YNFKEQ come from the germline V gene. This CDR3 contains 15 residues. CDR3 coding DNA: TGTGCCAGCAGCCGAAGTCGGTCGGGGCCAGATACGCAGTATTTT. Amino acid sequence: CASSRSRSGPDTQYF.

This clonotype came up many times. This rearrangement joins TRBV7-6 to TRBJ1-1, with D hard to call. Germline loops: CDR1 SGHVS, CDR2 FNYEAQ. The CDR3 length is 17 residues. V was shortened by 2 bases and J by 6 bases, with 22 bases between the two germline ends. CDR3 bases: TGTGCCAGCAGCTTAATTAACCCGGACGTAACCCACGCTGAAGCTTTCTTT. It yields the protein CASSLINPDVTHAEAFF.

This clonotype has just a few counts. The DNA of the CDR3 is TGTGCCAGCAGTTCCCCTGCCCTCGGACAGGATGGCTACACCTTC. As protein: CASSSPALGQDGYTF. V is TRBV6-5 and J is TRBJ1-2; 7 nucleotides agree with TRBD1. Looked up from germline, CDR1 is MNHEY and CDR2 is SVGAGI. The CDR3 has 15 amino acids. The V gene end was trimmed by 4 bases and the J gene end by 6 bases; junction bases not matched to a gene: 11.

This clonotype appeared many times. The J gene is TRBJ2-5, the V gene TRBV28; no reliable D call. Germline V gene sequence: CDR1 MDHEN, CDR2 SYDVKM. CDR3 size: 14 residues. Trimming took 2 bases from V and 5 from J, leaving 12 bases between them. CDR3 bases: TGTGCCAGCAGTTTACCCCAGAGTGGGGAGACCCAGTACTTC. It encodes CASSLPQSGETQYF.